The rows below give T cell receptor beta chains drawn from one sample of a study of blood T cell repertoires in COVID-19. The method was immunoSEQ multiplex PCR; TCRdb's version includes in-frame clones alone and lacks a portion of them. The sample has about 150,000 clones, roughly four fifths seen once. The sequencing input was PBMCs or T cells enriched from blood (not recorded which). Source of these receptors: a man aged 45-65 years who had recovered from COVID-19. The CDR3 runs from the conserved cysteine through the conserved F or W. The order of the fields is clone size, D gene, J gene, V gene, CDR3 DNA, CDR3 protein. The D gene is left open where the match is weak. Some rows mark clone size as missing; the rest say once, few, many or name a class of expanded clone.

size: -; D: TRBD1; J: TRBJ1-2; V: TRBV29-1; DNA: TGCAGCGTTGAGACAGGGTTGGGGTATGGCTACACCTTC; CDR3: CSVETGLGYGYTF
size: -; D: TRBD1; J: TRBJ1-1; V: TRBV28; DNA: TGTGCCAGCAGGGGACAGGGAAAGACTGAAGCTTTCTTT; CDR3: CASRGQGKTEAFF
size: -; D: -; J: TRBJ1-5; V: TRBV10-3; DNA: TGTGCCATCAGGTCGAGCGGGGATGGCAATCAGCCCCAGCATTTT; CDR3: CAIRSSGDGNQPQHF
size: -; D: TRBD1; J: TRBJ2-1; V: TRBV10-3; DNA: TGTGCCATCAGTGAGTCCTCCACAGGGGCTTCCTACAATGAGCAGTTCTTC; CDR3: CAISESSTGASYNEQFF
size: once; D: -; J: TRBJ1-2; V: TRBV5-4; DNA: TGTGCCAGCAGCTTGTGGGCAGCACCTTCCTATGGCTACACCTTC; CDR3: CASSLWAAPSYGYTF
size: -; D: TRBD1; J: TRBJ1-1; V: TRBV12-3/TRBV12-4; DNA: TGTGCCAGCAGCTCCGGGGACAGGGTGATTGCTTTCTTT; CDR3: CASSSGDRVIAFF
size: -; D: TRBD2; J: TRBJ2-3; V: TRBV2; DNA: TGTGCCAGCACCCCCTCTTGGCTAGCGGGGTTCCCCACAGATACGCAGTATTTT; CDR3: CASTPSWLAGFPTDTQYF
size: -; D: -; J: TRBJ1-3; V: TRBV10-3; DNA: TGTGCCATCAGTGAGTCTCCGGGAAACTCTGGAAACACCATATATTTT; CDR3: CAISESPGNSGNTIYF
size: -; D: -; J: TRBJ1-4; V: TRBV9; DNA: TGTGCCAGCTCCGGAAGTACCGGGGAAAAACTGTTTTTT; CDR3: CASSGSTGEKLFF
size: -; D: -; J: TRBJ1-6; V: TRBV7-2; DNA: TGTGCCAGCAGCTTAGACAGCTATAATTCACCCCTCCACTTT; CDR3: CASSLDSYNSPLHF
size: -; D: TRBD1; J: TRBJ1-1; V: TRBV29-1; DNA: TGCAGCGTCCCAACCCGACAGGGCGGGGACACTGAAGCTTTCTTT; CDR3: CSVPTRQGGDTEAFF
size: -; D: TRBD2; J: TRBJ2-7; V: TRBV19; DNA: TGTGCCACCGCCGCGGGGGGTTGGGCCTACGAGCAGTACTTC; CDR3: CATAAGGWAYEQYF
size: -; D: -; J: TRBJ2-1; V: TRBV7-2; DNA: TGTGCCAGCAGCCCGTCCTACAATGAGCAGTTCTTC; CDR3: CASSPSYNEQFF
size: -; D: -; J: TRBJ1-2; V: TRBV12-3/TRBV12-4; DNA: TGTGCCAGCAGTTTACGGGGGAGGTACACCTTC; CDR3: CASSLRGRYTF
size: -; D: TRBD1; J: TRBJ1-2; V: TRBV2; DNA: TGTGCCAGCACAGAACAGGGGGCGAGGTATGGCTACACCTTC; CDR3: CASTEQGARYGYTF
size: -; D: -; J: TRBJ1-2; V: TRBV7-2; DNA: TGTGCCAGCAGCCTACCTGAGGGAGGGAACTATGGCTACACCTTC; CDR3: CASSLPEGGNYGYTF
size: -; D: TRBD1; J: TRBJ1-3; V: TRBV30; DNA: TGTGCCTGGAGGGGGACAGGCGGAAACACCATATATTTT; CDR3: CAWRGTGGNTIYF
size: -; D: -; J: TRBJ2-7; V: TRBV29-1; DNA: TGCAGCGTTGAAGGCCGGCAGGACAACTCCTACGAGCAGTACTTC; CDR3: CSVEGRQDNSYEQYF
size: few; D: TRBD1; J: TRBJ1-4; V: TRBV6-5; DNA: TGTGCCAGCAGACCCCGACAGGGGCCTAATGAAAAACTGTTTTTT; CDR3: CASRPRQGPNEKLFF
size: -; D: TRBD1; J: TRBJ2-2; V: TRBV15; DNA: TGTGCCACCAGCAGAGTGGGCCACAGGGGGCAGGTGGACACCGGGGAGCTGTTTTTT; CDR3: CATSRVGHRGQVDTGELFF
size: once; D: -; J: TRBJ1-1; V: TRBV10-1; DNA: TGCGCCAGCAGTTCCACAGGGAACACTGAAGCTTTCTTT; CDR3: CASSSTGNTEAFF
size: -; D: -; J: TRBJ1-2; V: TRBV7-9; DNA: TGTGCCATCCCGGGAGGGAACGATGGCTACACCTTC; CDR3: CAIPGGNDGYTF
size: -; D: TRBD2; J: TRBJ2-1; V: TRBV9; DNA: TGTGCCAGCAGCGCCTATAGCGGGGGGGCTTATGAGCAGTTCTTC; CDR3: CASSAYSGGAYEQFF
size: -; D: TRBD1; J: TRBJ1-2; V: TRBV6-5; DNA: TGTGCCAGCAGCCGGGACAGGGGAGTTTATGGCTACACCTTC; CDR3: CASSRDRGVYGYTF
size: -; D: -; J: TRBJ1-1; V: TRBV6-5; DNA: TGTGCCAGCAGTCAAAGAGGGGGGGGCACTGAAGCTTTCTTT; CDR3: CASSQRGGGTEAFF
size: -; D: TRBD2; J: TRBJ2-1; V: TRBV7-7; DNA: TGTGCTAGCAGCCAGGGGCTAGCGGGGGGTCGGAATGAGCAGTTCTTC; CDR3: CASSQGLAGGRNEQFF
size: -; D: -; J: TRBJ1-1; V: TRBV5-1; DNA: TGCGCCAGCAGCGAAACCGGGATGAACACTGAAGCTTTCTTT; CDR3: CASSETGMNTEAFF
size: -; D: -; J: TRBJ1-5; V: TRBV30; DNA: TGTGCCTGGACAGGGAACAGCAATCAGCCCCAGCATTTT; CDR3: CAWTGNSNQPQHF
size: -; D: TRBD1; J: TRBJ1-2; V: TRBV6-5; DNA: TGTGCCAGCAGTTACTCATCGGGACAGGTCTATGGCTACACCTTC; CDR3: CASSYSSGQVYGYTF
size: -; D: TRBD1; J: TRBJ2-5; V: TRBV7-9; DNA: TGTGCCAGCAGCTTGGGACAGGGAATAGAGACCCAGTACTTC; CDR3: CASSLGQGIETQYF
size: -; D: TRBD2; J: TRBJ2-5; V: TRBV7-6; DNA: TGTGCCAGCAGCTTAGGCCGCCGGGGGGTACAAGAGACCCAGTACTTC; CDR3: CASSLGRRGVQETQYF
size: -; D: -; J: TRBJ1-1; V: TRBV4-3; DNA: TGCGCCAGCAGCAAAGAGTTAGGGGTCGGCACTGAAGCTTTCTTT; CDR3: CASSKELGVGTEAFF
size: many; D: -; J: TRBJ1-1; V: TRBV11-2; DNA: TGTGCCAGCTATAAATCGGGGGGTACTGAAGCTTTCTTT; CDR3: CASYKSGGTEAFF
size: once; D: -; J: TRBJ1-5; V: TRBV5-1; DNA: TGCGCCAGCAGCTTGGTGGGGGGGGATCAGCCCCAGCATTTT; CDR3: CASSLVGGDQPQHF
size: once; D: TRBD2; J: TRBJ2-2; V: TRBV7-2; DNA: TGTGCCAGCAGCTCGGGACTAGCTGCCGGGGAGCTGTTTTTT; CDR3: CASSSGLAAGELFF
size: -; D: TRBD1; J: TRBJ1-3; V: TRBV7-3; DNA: TGTGCCAGCAGCCAGACAGGGGCTGGAAACACCATATATTTT; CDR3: CASSQTGAGNTIYF
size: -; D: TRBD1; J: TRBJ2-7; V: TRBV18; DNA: TGTGCCAGCTCACCAATAGGGGGCGCCAACGAGCAGTACTTC; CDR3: CASSPIGGANEQYF
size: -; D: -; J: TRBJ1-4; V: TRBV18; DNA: TGTGCCAGCTCACCTCAGGGCCCCTGGGAAAAACTGTTTTTT; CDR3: CASSPQGPWEKLFF
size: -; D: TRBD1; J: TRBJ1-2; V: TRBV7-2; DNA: TGTGCCAGCAGCCAGTTTAGGGGGGACAGTCAGTACTCTGGCTACACCTTC; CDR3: CASSQFRGDSQYSGYTF
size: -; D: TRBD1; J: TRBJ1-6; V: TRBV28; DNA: TGTGCCAGCAGTCCCGGACAGGGTGAGAATTCACCCCTCCACTTT; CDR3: CASSPGQGENSPLHF
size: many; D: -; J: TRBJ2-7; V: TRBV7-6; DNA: TGTGCCAGCAGCTTAGAGTCCCGGGGGGAGCAGTACTTC; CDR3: CASSLESRGEQYF
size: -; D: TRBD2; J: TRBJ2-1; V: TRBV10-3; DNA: TGTGCCATCAGTGGCGCAAGCGGGGGGGCCGTTGAGCAGTTCTTC; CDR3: CAISGASGGAVEQFF
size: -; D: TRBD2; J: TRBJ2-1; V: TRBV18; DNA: TGTGCCAGCTCACCACTGGTAATCGGGACTAGCGGGGGGACCGTTTACAATGAGCAGTTCTTC; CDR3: CASSPLVIGTSGGTVYNEQFF
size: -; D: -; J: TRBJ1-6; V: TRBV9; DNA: TGTGCCAGCAGCCCCCAGACAGCGTATAATTCACCCCTCCACTTT; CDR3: CASSPQTAYNSPLHF
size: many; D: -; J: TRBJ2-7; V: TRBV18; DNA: TGTGCCAGCTCCCTCGATGGGGCGATGTACGAGCAGTACTTC; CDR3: CASSLDGAMYEQYF
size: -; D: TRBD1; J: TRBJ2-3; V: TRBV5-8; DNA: TGTGCCAGCAGCTTGGCCGGGACAGGGTTTGCAGATACGCAGTATTTT; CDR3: CASSLAGTGFADTQYF
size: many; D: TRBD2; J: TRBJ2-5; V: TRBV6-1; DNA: TGTGCCAGCAGTGAACTAGCGGGGGGGCCAGAGACCCAGTACTTC; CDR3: CASSELAGGPETQYF
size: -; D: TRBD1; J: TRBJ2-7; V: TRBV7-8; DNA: TGTGCCAGCAGCTTAGAGGCGTCAGGGGGCTCCTACGAGCAGTACTTC; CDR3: CASSLEASGGSYEQYF
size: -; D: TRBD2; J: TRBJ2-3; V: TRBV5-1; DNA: TGCGCCAGCAGCTTGGGACTAGCCATTTACACAGATACGCAGTATTTT; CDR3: CASSLGLAIYTDTQYF
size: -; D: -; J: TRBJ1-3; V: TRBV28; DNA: TGTGCCAGCAGTTTGGGCCCGGGGAACACCATATATTTT; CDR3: CASSLGPGNTIYF
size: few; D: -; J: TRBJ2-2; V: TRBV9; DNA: TGTGCCAGCAGCGTAGAAAGCGCGAACACCGGGGAGCTGTTTTTT; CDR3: CASSVESANTGELFF
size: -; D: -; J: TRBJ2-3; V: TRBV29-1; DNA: TGCAGCGTTGAAGATGGGGACTTTCTAGGGAGTACAGATACGCAGTATTTT; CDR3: CSVEDGDFLGSTDTQYF
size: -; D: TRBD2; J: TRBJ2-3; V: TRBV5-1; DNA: TGCGCCAGCAGCTTAGGAGCGACTAGCGGGGGGTCTGATACGCAGTATTTT; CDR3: CASSLGATSGGSDTQYF